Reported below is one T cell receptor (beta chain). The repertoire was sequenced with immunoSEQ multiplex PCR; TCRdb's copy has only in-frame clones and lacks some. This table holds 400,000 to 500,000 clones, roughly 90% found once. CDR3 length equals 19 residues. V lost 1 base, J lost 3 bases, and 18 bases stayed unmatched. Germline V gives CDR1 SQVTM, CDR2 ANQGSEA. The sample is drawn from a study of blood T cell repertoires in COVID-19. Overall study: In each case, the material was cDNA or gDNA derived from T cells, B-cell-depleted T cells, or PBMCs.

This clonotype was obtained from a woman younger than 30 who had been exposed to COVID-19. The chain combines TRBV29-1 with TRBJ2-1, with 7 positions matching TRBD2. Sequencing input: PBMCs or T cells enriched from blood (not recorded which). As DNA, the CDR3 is TGCAGCGTTGAAGGGAAGGGGCGCGGGCTAGCGGTGAACTACAATGAGCAGTTCTTC. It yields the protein CSVEGKGRGLAVNYNEQFF.